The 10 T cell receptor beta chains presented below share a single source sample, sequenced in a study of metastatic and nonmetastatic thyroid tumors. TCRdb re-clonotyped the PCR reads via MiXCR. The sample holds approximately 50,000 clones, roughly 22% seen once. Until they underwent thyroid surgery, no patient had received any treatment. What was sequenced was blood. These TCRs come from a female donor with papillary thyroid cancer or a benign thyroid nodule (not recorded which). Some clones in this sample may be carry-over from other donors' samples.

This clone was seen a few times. The CDR3 bases are TGTGCCAGCAGTTACAGGGAAACCTACGAGCAGTACTTC. Translated, it gives CASSYRETYEQYF. The chain combines TRBV6-2 or TRBV6-3 with TRBJ2-7; D gene ambiguous. The V end lost 2 bases, the J end lost 2 bases, and 7 bases lay between the germline ends. The germline gives CDR1 MNHEY, CDR2 SVGEGT. The CDR3 consists of 13 residues.

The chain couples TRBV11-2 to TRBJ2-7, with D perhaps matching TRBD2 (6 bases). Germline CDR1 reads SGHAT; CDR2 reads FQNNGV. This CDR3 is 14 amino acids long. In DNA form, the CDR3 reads TGTGCGAGGAGCTTACTGGGACTTTCCTACGAGCAGTACTTC. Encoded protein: CARSLLGLSYEQYF.

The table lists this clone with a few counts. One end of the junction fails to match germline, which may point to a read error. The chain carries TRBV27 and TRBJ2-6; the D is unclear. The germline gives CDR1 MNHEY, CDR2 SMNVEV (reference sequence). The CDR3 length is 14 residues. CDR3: CASLITAGSNVLAF. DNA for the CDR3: TGTGCCAGCCTTATTACCGCTGGGTCCAACGTCCTGGCTTTC.

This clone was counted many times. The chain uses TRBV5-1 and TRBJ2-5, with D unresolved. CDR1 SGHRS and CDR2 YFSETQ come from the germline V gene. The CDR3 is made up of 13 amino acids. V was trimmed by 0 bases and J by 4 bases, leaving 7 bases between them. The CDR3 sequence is CASSLGSRETQYF. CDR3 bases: TGCGCCAGCAGCTTGGGATCTAGAGAGACCCAGTACTTC.

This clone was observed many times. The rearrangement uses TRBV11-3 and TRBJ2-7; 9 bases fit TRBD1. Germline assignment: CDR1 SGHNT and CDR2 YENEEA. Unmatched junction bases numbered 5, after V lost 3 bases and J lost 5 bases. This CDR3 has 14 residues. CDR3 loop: CASSLGQGHHEQYF. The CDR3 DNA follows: TGTGCCAGCAGCTTGGGACAGGGCCACCACGAGCAGTACTTC.

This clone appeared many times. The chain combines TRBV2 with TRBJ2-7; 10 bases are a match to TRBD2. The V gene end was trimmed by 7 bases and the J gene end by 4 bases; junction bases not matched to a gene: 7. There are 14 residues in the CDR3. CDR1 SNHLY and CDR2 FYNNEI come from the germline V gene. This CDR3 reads CASTRSTSGYEQYF. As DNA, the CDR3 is TGTGCCAGCACCCGCTCGACTAGCGGGTACGAGCAGTACTTC.

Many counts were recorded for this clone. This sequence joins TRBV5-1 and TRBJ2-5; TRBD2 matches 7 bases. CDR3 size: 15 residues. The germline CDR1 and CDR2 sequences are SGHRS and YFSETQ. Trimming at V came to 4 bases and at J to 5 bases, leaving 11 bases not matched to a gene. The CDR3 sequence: CASSGGDYLWETQYF. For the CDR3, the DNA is TGCGCCAGCAGCGGTGGGGACTACCTATGGGAGACCCAGTACTTC. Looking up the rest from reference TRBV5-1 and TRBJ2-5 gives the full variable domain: KAGVTQTPRYLIKTRGQQVTLSCSPISGHRSVSWYQQTPGQGLQFLFEYFSETQRNKGNFPGRFSGRQFSNSRSEMNVSTLELGDSALYLCASSGGDYLWETQYFGPGTRLLVL.

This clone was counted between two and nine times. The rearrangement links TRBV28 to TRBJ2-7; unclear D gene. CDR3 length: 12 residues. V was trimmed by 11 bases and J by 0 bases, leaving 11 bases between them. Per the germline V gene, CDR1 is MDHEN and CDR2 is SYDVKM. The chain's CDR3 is CARIMSSYEQYF. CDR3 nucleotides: TGTGCCCGCATCATGAGCTCCTACGAGCAGTACTTC.

CDR3 DNA: TGTGCCAGCATCCCTGTATGGGGACTAGCTCGTAATACCCCCTACGAGCAGTACTTC. Translated: CASIPVWGLARNTPYEQYF. V usage is TRBV28 and J usage is TRBJ2-7; 9 nucleotides align to TRBD2. CDR3 size: 19 residues. Per germline, CDR1 MDHEN and CDR2 SYDVKM. After removal of 7 bases from V and 2 bases from J, the junction contained 21 bases not matched to a gene. Together with reference TRBV28 and TRBJ2-7, the CDR3 gives the full variable domain: DVKVTQSSRYLVKRTGEKVFLECVQDMDHENMFWYRQDPGLGLRLIYFSYDVKMKEKGDIPEGYSVSREKKERFSLILESASTNQTSMYLCASIPVWGLARNTPYEQYFGPGTRLTVT.

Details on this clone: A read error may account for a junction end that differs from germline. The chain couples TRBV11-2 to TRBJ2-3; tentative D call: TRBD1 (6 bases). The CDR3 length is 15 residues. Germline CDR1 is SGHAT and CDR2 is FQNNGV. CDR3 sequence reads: CDSSLGGGVADTHYF. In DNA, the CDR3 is TGTGACAGCAGCTTAGGGGGTGGAGTCGCAGATACGCACTATTTT.